This T cell receptor beta chain came from a study of CDR3 diversity in severe acne. The germline CDR1 and CDR2 sequences are PRHDT and FYEKMQ (reference sequence). The CDR3 contains 15 residues. Trimming took off 1 base at V and 5 bases at J, with 14 bases between the two ends. TCRdb passed the PCR reads through MiXCR, listing each CDR3 protein once. In the table there are about 97,000 distinct CDR3 sequences, 51% of which are singletons. The clonotype originates from a male donor with acne. The sample consisted of blood. The chain is built from TRBV13 and TRBJ2-5; no clear D. CDR3 in amino acids: CASSLEGRPYETQYF. For the CDR3, the DNA is TGTGCCAGCAGCTTAGAGGGCAGGCCCTACGAGACCCAGTACTTC.